Presented here are 5 T cell receptor beta chains from one specimen sequenced in a study of molecular identifiers for immune sequencing clone quantification. TCRdb re-called the PCR reads with MiXCR, one entry per CDR3 protein. This table has about 68,000 distinct CDR3 sequences, 15% to 20% appearing once. Sequencing was performed on naive CD8+ T cells from blood, with Jurkat cell RNA spiked in. Sample subset: FACS-sorted CD8+CD4-CCR7+CD45RA+ naive T cells. The receptors stem from a human donor in good health. Some libraries in this study had Jurkat cell RNA spiked in.

This clonotype was picked up many times. The genes are TRBV4-1 and TRBJ2-3; 10 bases are shared with TRBD2. The germline V gene has CDR1 MGHRA and CDR2 YSYEKL. This CDR3 contains 19 residues. J gave up 2 bases and V 0 bases, and 11 bases lay outside the gene matches. The CDR3 reads CASSQDPGQLAGLTDTQYF. The CDR3 DNA reads TGCGCCAGCAGCCAAGACCCCGGGCAACTAGCGGGGCTCACAGATACGCAGTATTTT.

This clonotype was observed many times. V and J are TRBV5-1 and TRBJ2-7, with TRBD1 matching over 10 bases. The CDR3 has 14 residues. Unmatched junction bases numbered 2, after V lost 0 bases and J lost 5 bases. CDR1 SGHRS and CDR2 YFSETQ come from the germline V gene. The chain's CDR3 is CASSLGQGADEQYF. The CDR3 DNA reads as TGCGCCAGCAGCTTGGGACAGGGGGCAGACGAGCAGTACTTC.

To note about this clonotype: This may be a read error, as it is one base from a much larger clone. This chain uses TRBV30 with TRBJ2-5; 8 bases align to TRBD2. The CDR3 contains 14 residues. The germline gives CDR1 GTSNPN, CDR2 SVGIG (reference sequence). V trimming: 2 bases; J trimming: 9 bases; junction bases outside the gene matches: 11. The CDR3 spells CAWSNGFGGEAQYF. CDR3 bases: TGTGCCTGGAGTAACGGGTTCGGGGGGGAGGCCCAGTACTTC.

In its sample, this clonotype was seen a few times. The chain couples TRBV19 to TRBJ1-2; TRBD1 matches at 9 bases. The CDR3 is 16 amino acids. Germline assignment: CDR1 LNHDA and CDR2 SQIVND (reference sequence). V shed 5 bases, J shed 4 bases, and the junction held 11 bases outside the gene matches. CDR3 coding DNA: TGTGCCAGTAGTGAGCGACAGGGGGGGGCCATCTATGGCTACACCTTC. This codes for CASSERQGGAIYGYTF.

This clonotype was recorded many times. J is TRBJ2-1 and V is TRBV5-1; D may be TRBD1 or TRBD2 (10 bases each). V was pared by 0 bases and J by 9 bases, with 25 bases between. The CDR3 has 18 amino acids. Germline loops: CDR1 SGHRS, CDR2 YFSETQ. This CDR3 reads CASSLGQGAEREGPEQFF. The CDR3 DNA is TGCGCCAGCAGCTTGGGACAGGGGGCAGAGCGGGAGGGCCCTGAGCAGTTCTTC. The full variable domain, in which reference TRBV5-1 and TRBJ2-1 provide the parts outside the CDR3, is KAGVTQTPRYLIKTRGQQVTLSCSPISGHRSVSWYQQTPGQGLQFLFEYFSETQRNKGNFPGRFSGRQFSNSRSEMNVSTLELGDSALYLCASSLGQGAEREGPEQFFGPGTRLTVL.